This TCR beta chain was identified in a study of radiation and T cells in renal cell carcinoma. Study in general: Nephrectomy followed 15 Gy stereotactic body radiation by 4 weeks.

Findings of the study overall: No pretreatment tumor biopsies were available for baseline clonotypes. From baseline, blood top tumor clonotypes peaked at 2 weeks post-radiation.

This clone was recorded only once. Its target is unknown. Documented time point: baseline pretreatment blood. Treatment meaning: 15 Gy SBRT to primary tumor, nephrectomy 4 weeks later. Profiling relied on immunoSEQ multiplex PCR, and the TCRdb table lists in-frame clones only, not all of them. Seen here are 110,000 to 150,000 clones, nearly 90% observed once, and the top ten hold about 12%. V was clipped by 0 bases and J by 6 bases, with 9 bases between them. The V gene's germline CDR1 is SGDLS and CDR2 YYNGEE. The CDR3 spans 14 residues. The input for sequencing was blood, taken from a patient whose treatment included radiotherapy and nephrectomy. The V and J genes are TRBV9 and TRBJ2-2, with a possible D match to TRBD2 (5 bases). This clonotype was obtained from a woman aged 50 to 60 with renal cell carcinoma. The CDR3 loop is CASSVGDYAGELFF. The CDR3 nucleotides read TGTGCCAGCAGCGTAGGAGACTACGCCGGGGAGCTGTTTTTT.